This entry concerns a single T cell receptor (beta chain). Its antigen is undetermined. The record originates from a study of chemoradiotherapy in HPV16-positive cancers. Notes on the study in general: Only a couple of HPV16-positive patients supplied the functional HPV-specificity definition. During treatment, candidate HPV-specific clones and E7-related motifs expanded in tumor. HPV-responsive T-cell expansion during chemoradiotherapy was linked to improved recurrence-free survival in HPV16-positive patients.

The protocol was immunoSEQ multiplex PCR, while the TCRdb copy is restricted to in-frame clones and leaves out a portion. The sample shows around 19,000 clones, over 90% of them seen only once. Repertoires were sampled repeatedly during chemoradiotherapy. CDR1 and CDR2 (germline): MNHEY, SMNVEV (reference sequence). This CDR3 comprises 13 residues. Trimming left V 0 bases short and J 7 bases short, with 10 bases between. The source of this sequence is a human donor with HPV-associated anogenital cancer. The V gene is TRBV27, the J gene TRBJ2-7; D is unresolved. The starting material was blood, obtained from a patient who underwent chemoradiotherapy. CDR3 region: CASSLSWGNEQYF. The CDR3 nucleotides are TGTGCCAGCAGTTTATCCTGGGGAAATGAGCAGTACTTC.